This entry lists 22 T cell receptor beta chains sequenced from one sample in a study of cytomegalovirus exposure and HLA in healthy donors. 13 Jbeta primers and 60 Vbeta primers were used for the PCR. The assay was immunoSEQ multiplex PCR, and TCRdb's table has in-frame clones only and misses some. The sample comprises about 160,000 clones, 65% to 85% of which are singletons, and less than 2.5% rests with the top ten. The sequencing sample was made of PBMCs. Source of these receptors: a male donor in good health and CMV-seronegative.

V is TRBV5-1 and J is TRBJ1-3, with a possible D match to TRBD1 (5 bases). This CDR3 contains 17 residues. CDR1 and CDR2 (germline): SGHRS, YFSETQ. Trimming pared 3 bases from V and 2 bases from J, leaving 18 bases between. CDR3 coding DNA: TGCGCCAGCAGCTCGGGACTTAGGGATGAGACTGGAAACACCATATATTTT. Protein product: CASSSGLRDETGNTIYF.

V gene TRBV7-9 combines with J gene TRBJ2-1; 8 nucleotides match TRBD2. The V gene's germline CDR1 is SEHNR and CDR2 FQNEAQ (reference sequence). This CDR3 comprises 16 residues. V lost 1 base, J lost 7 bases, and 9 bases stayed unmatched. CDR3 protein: CASSLVSSGSRNEQFF. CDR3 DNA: TGTGCCAGCAGCTTAGTATCGAGCGGGAGTAGAAATGAGCAGTTCTTC.

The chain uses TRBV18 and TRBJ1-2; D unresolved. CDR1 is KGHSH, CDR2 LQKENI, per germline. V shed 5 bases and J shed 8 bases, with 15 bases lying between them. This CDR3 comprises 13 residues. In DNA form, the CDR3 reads TGTGCCAGCTCAGAGGGCCCCCTCGGGGGCTACACCTTC. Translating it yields CASSEGPLGGYTF.

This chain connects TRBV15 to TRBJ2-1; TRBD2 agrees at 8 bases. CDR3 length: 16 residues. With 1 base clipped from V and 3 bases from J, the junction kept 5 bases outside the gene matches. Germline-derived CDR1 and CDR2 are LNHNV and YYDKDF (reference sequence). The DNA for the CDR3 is TGTGCCACCAGCAGAGGGGGGACTAGGATCTACAATGAGCAGTTCTTC. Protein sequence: CATSRGGTRIYNEQFF.

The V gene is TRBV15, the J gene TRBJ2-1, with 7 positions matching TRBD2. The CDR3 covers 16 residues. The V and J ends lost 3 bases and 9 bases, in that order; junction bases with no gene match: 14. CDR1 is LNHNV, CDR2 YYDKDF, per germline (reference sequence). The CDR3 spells CATSRDRGVGGSEQFF. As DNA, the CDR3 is TGTGCCACCAGCAGGGATCGGGGAGTGGGGGGGTCTGAGCAGTTCTTC.

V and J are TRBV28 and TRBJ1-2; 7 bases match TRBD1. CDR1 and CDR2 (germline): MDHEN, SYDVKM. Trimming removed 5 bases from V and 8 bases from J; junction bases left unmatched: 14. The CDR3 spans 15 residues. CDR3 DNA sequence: TGTGCCAGCAGTCCCCCGACAGGGACTGATCGAGGCTACACCTTC. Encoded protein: CASSPPTGTDRGYTF.

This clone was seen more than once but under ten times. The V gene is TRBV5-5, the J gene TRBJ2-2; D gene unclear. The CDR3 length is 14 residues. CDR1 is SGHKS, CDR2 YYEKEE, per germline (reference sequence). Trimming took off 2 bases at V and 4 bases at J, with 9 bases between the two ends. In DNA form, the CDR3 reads TGTGCCAGCAGCTTCAACAGTCCCACCGGGGAGCTGTTTTTT. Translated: CASSFNSPTGELFF.

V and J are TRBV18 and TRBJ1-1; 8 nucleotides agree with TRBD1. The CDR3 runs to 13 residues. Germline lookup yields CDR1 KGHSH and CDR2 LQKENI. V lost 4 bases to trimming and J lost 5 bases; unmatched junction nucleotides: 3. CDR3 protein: CASSLGQGTEAFF. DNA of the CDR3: TGTGCCAGCTCACTTGGACAGGGAACTGAAGCTTTCTTT.

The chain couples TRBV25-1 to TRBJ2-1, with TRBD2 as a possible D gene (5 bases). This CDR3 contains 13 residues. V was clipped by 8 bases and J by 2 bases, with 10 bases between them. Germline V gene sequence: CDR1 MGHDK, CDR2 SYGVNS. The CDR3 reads CASRSGAYNEQFF. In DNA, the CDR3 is TGTGCCAGCCGGAGCGGAGCCTACAATGAGCAGTTCTTC.

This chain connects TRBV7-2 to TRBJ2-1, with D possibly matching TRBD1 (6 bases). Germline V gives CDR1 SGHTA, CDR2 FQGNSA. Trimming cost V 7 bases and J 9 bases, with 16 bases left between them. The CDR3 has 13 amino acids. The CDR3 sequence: CASKTGPNAEQFF. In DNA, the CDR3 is TGTGCCAGCAAGACAGGCCCTAATGCTGAGCAGTTCTTC.

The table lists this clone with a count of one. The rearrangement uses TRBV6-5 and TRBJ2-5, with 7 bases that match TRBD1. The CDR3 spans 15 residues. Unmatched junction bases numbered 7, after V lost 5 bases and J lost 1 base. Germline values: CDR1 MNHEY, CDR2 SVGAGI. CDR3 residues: CASSLGTDLQETQYF. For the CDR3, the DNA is TGTGCCAGCAGTCTAGGGACAGACCTCCAAGAGACCCAGTACTTC.

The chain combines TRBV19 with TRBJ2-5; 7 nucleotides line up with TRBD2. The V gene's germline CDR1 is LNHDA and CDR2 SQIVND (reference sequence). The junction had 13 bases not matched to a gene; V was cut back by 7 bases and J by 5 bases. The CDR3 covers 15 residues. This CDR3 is CASTLGSGEIETQYF. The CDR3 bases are TGTGCCAGTACCCTTGGGAGCGGGGAGATCGAGACCCAGTACTTC.

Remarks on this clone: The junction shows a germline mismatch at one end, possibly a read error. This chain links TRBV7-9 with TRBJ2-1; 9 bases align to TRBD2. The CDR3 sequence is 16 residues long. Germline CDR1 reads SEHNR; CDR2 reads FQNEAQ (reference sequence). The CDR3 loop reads CSSSLEFGLANNEQFF. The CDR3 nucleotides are TGTTCCAGCAGCTTAGAGTTCGGACTAGCGAACAATGAGCAGTTCTTC.

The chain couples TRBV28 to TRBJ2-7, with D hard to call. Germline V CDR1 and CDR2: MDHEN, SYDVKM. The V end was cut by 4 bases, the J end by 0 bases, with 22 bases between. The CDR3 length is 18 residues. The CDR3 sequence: CASSSRSGIRLSSYEQYF. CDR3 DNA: TGTGCCAGCAGTTCCCGGAGTGGAATCCGGCTTAGCTCCTACGAGCAGTACTTC.

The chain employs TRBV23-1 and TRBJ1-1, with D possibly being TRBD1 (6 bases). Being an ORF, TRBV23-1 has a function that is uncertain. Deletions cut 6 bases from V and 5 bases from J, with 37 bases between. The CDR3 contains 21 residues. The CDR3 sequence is CASSLSAVNQGFRQDETEAFF. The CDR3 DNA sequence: TGCGCCAGCAGCCTCTCAGCAGTCAATCAGGGGTTTAGACAGGATGAGACTGAAGCTTTCTTT.

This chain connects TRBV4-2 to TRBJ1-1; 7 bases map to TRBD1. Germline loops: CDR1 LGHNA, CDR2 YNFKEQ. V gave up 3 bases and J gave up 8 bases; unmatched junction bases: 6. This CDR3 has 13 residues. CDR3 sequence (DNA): TGTGCCAGCAGCCAGGTGCCGGACAGGGAAGCTTTCTTT. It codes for CASSQVPDREAFF.

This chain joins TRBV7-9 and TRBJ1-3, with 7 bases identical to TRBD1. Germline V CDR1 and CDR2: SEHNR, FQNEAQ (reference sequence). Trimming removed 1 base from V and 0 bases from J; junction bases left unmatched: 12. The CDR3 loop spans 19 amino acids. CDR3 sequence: CASSLEGPGQTSSGNTIYF. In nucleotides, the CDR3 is TGTGCCAGCAGCTTAGAGGGACCGGGACAGACCAGCTCTGGAAACACCATATATTTT. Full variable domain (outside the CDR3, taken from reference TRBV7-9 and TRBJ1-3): DTGVSQNPRHKITKRGQNVTFRCDPISEHNRLYWYRQTLGQGPEFLTYFQNEAQLEKSRLLSDRFSAERPKGSFSTLEIQRTEQGDSAMYLCASSLEGPGQTSSGNTIYFGEGSWLTVV.

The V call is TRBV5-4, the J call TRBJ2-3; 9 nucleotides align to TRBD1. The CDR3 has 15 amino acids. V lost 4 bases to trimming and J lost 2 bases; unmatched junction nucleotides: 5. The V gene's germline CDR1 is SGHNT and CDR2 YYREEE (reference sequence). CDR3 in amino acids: CASSPGTGITDTQYF. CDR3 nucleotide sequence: TGTGCCAGCAGCCCCGGGACAGGGATCACAGATACGCAGTATTTT.

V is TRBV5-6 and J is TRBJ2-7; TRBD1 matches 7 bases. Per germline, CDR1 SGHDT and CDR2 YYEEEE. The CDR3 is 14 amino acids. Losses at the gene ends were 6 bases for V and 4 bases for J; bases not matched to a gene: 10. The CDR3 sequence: CASKEQGLGYEQYF. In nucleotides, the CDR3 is TGTGCCAGCAAAGAACAGGGGTTGGGGTACGAGCAGTACTTC.

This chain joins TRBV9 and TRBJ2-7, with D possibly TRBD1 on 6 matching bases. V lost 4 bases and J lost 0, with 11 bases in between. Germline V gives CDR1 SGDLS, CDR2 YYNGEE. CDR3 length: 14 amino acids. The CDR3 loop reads CASSPGQSSYEQYF. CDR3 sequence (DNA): TGTGCCAGCAGCCCAGGACAGTCCTCCTACGAGCAGTACTTC.

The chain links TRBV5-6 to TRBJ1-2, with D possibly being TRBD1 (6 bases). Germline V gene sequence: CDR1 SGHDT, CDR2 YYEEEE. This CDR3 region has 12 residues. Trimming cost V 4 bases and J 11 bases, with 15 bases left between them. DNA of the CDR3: TGTGCCAGCAGCCTCACAGGGTCACCGTACACCTTC. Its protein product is CASSLTGSPYTF. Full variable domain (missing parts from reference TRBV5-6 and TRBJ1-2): DAGVTQSPTHLIKTRGQQVTLRCSPKSGHDTVSWYQQALGQGPQFIFQYYEEEERQRGNFPDRFSGHQFPNYSSELNVNALLLGDSALYLCASSLTGSPYTFGSGTRLTVV.

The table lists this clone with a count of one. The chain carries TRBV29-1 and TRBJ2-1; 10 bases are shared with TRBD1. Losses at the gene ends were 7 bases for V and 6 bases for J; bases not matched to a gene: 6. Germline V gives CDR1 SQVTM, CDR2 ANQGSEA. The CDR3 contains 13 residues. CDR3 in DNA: TGCAGCGCCGGGACAGGGGTTCTCAATGAGCAGTTCTTC. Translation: CSAGTGVLNEQFF.